The text below deals with one T cell receptor beta chain. This sample is part of a study of CD8 T cells in Susac syndrome. This CDR3 contains 14 residues. Random hexamers were used to reverse transcribe 0.5 to 1 ug of RNA. By means of immunoSEQ multiplex PCR, TCR beta CDR3 spanning 54 Vbeta and 13 Jbeta underwent amplification. MiXCR, applied by TCRdb to the immunoSEQ multiplex PCR reads, yields one record per CDR3 protein. The sample gives approximately 300,000 distinct CDR3 sequences, 65% to 90% of which show up once; 0.21% is in the top ten. TCR beta sequencing was performed on blood CD8+ and CD4+ T cells. The multiple sclerosis controls were treatment-naive patients affected by stable or active relapsing-remitting disease. Negative magnetic isolation gave CD8+ and CD4+ cells; FACS enriched CD8+ TEMRA.

This receptor was identified in a human donor with multiple sclerosis. Sequencing used CD8+ T cells from PBMCs. V is TRBV12-1 and J is TRBJ1-1. TRBV12-1 is listed as a pseudogene. CDR3 sequence (DNA): TGTGCCAGCAGCTTGGTTTTTACGGCCACTGAAGCTTTCTTT. Its translation is CASSLVFTATEAFF.